The 22 T cell receptor beta chains presented below share a single source sample, sequenced in a study of regulatory T cells in long-lasting Graves disease. Arm-PCR with iRepertoire HTBI primers amplified the CDR3 regions for these TCR beta libraries. TCRdb re-analysed the multiplex PCR reads in MiXCR, keeping a single row per CDR3 protein. Altogether roughly 360,000 distinct CDR3 sequences are present, approximately 23% being singletons, with the ten largest covering roughly a quarter. Time point in this sample: persistent/refractory GD, antithyroid drugs over 5 years with positive TRAb. Following extraction of RNA from PBMCs, that RNA was used to make the TCR library. Sequencing was performed on peripheral blood mononuclear cells (PBMCs), taken when the disease was refractory, from a patient treated with antithyroid drugs. The source is a woman in her forties with Graves disease.

J is TRBJ2-7 and V is TRBV7-9; D unclear. Trimming cost V 1 base and J 12 bases, with 10 bases left between them. Germline CDR1 SEHNR, CDR2 FQNEAQ (reference sequence). The CDR3 runs 11 residues. This CDR3 is CASSLGSRLYF. The CDR3 nucleotides are TGTGCCAGCAGCTTAGGATCTCGTCTGTACTTC.

Many counts were recorded for this clonotype. The chain links TRBV27 to TRBJ2-6; possibly TRBD2 for D (5 bases). Germline V CDR1 and CDR2: MNHEY, SMNVEV (reference sequence). Deletions cut 2 bases from V and 0 bases from J, with 8 bases between. The CDR3 spans 16 residues. CDR3 bases: TGTGCCAGCAGTTTAAGGAGGATCTCTGGGGCCAACGTCCTGACTTTC. It codes for CASSLRRISGANVLTF.

The chain carries TRBV7-9 and TRBJ2-2; 10 nucleotides line up with TRBD1. The CDR3 contains 16 residues. Germline V gene sequence: CDR1 SEHNR, CDR2 FQNEAQ (reference sequence). The V segment lost 5 bases and the J segment 2 bases; nucleotides outside the gene matches: 5. CDR3 bases: TGTGCCAGCAGCCTGGACAGGGGGTCCAACACCGGGGAGCTGTTTTTT. It is translated as CASSLDRGSNTGELFF.

Concerning this clonotype: Given a much more abundant clone one base away, this may be a read error. The chain has TRBV7-9 and TRBJ2-7; D is perhaps TRBD2 (6 bases). This CDR3 is 13 amino acids long. Germline V gives CDR1 SEHNR, CDR2 FQNEAQ (reference sequence). CDR3 DNA: TGTGCCAGCAGCCCGGCGCGGGACCACGAGCAGTGCTTC. This gives the protein CASSPARDHEQCF.

The rearrangement uses TRBV28 and TRBJ2-1, with 10 bases aligning to TRBD2. The CDR3 runs 16 residues. Per the germline V gene, CDR1 is MDHEN and CDR2 is SYDVKM. The V segment lost 3 bases and the J segment 8 bases; nucleotides outside the gene matches: 10. This chain's CDR3 is CASSFRGVAGGYEQFF. Written as DNA, the CDR3 is TGTGCCAGCAGTTTCCGGGGGGTAGCGGGAGGCTATGAGCAGTTCTTC.

This clonotype has a single count. The rearrangement links TRBV3-1 to TRBJ2-3; no clear D. Germline values: CDR1 LGHDT, CDR2 YNNKEL (reference sequence). The length of the CDR3 is 13 residues. Trimming left V 1 base short and J 5 bases short, with 7 bases between. This chain's CDR3 is CASSQVVGDTQYF. As DNA, the CDR3 is TGTGCCAGCAGCCAAGTGGTCGGAGATACGCAGTATTTT.

This clonotype was counted many times. The chain employs TRBV27 and TRBJ2-2; 8 positions agree with TRBD1. This CDR3 is built from 15 residues. CDR1 and CDR2 (germline): MNHEY, SMNVEV (reference sequence). V lost 4 bases to trimming and J lost 4 bases; unmatched junction nucleotides: 5. CDR3 loop: CASSSRGRVTGELFF. The CDR3 region has the DNA TGTGCCAGCAGTTCCAGGGGGCGCGTCACCGGGGAGCTGTTTTTT.

This clonotype was counted many times. V gene TRBV10-3 combines with J gene TRBJ2-7; TRBD2 might be the D (5 bases). The V end was cut by 6 bases, the J end by 0 bases, with 9 bases between. The germline V gene has CDR1 ENHRY and CDR2 SYGVKD. The CDR3 runs to 13 residues. Here the CDR3 DNA reads TGTGCCATCAGAACCGGGGTCTCCTACGAGCAGTACTTC. Translated, it gives CAIRTGVSYEQYF.

The sample holds many counts of this clonotype. CDR3 sequence reads: CASSLGTYQETQYF. CDR3 nucleotides: TGTGCCAGCAGCTTAGGTACCTACCAAGAGACCCAGTACTTC. The chain joins TRBV7-2 to TRBJ2-5; no firm D call. CDR1 and CDR2 (germline): SGHTA, FQGNSA. The CDR3 runs to 14 residues. V shed 1 base and J shed 0 bases, with 6 bases lying between them.

This clonotype was counted many times. The genes are TRBV15 and TRBJ2-7; D is undetermined. Germline CDR1 is LNHNV and CDR2 is YYDKDF (reference sequence). This CDR3 is 16 amino acids long. The V end lost 1 base, the J end lost 1 base, and 14 bases lay between the germline ends. Here the CDR3 DNA reads TGTGCCACCAGCAGAGCTGAGGACCTGTCATCCTACGAGCAGTACTTC. Translating it yields CATSRAEDLSSYEQYF.

There are many counts of this clonotype. The rearrangement uses TRBV10-3 and TRBJ1-5; D not certain. Per the germline V gene, CDR1 is ENHRY and CDR2 is SYGVKD. This CDR3 is 14 amino acids long. Trimming removed 4 bases from V and 3 bases from J, with 10 bases in between. The CDR3 reads CAISGEEDNQPQHF. The CDR3, as DNA: TGTGCCATCAGTGGGGAGGAGGACAATCAGCCCCAGCATTTT.

The V and J genes are TRBV19 and TRBJ1-5; possible D gene TRBD1, 5 bases. The CDR3 spans 13 residues. Germline loops: CDR1 LNHDA, CDR2 SQIVND (reference sequence). The V and J ends lost 11 bases and 8 bases respectively, with 19 bases between them. CDR3 sequence: CAAASTAREPQHF. The CDR3, as DNA: TGTGCCGCTGCCTCCACCGCCAGGGAGCCCCAGCATTTT.

This clonotype showed up many times. The rearrangement uses TRBV29-1 and TRBJ2-5; 12 positions agree with TRBD2. Germline V gives CDR1 SQVTM, CDR2 ANQGSEA. V trimming: 7 bases; J trimming: 5 bases; junction bases outside the gene matches: 8. The CDR3 length is 14 residues. The CDR3 coding sequence is TGCAGCGCCAAAGGACTAGCGGGATCGGAGACCCAGTACTTC. Its protein product is CSAKGLAGSETQYF. Drawing the rest from reference TRBV29-1 and TRBJ2-5, the complete variable domain is SAVISQKPSRDICQRGTSLTIQCQVDSQVTMMFWYRQQPGQSLTLIATANQGSEATYESGFVIDKFPISRPNLTFSTLTVSNMSPEDSSIYLCSAKGLAGSETQYFGPGTRLLVL.

The chain employs TRBV5-1 and TRBJ1-1; D not certain. Between the trimmed V and J ends, which lost 5 bases and 3 bases, there was a span of 14 bases. This CDR3 has 14 residues. Germline CDR1 SGHRS, CDR2 YFSETQ. The CDR3 nucleotides read TGCGCCAGCAGTAAAACCTTATCGGACACTGAAGCTTTCTTT. Its protein product is CASSKTLSDTEAFF.

The CDR3 loop reads CATSDSGTGNEKLFF. Here the CDR3 DNA reads TGTGCCACCAGTGACTCCGGGACAGGGAATGAAAAACTGTTTTTT. The chain recombines TRBV24-1 with TRBJ1-4; 9 bases agree with TRBD1. Germline V gene lookup returns CDR1 KGHDR and CDR2 SFDVKD. CDR3 length: 15 residues. V lost 4 bases and J lost 5; bases outside the gene matches: 4.

The rearrangement links TRBV2 to TRBJ2-2; D is uncertain. This CDR3 has 14 residues. From germline, CDR1 is SNHLY and CDR2 FYNNEI. The V and J ends lost 5 bases and 4 bases respectively, with 11 bases between them. CDR3 region: CASSLSPGTGELFF. The CDR3 DNA reads TGTGCCAGCAGTTTATCTCCGGGCACCGGGGAGCTGTTTTTT.

This clonotype was observed many times. The gene calls are TRBV2 and TRBJ1-2, with 7 bases fitting TRBD1. The CDR3 is 13 amino acids. V lost 6 bases to trimming and J lost 2 bases; unmatched junction nucleotides: 3. Germline CDR1 is SNHLY and CDR2 is FYNNEI. CDR3 sequence (DNA): TGTGCCAGCAGGACACAGGGGAACTATGGCTACACCTTC. It translates to CASRTQGNYGYTF.

The rearrangement uses TRBV5-1 and TRBJ2-7; the D gene is possibly TRBD2 (6 bases). CDR1 and CDR2 (germline): SGHRS, YFSETQ. The CDR3 loop spans 15 amino acids. V gave up 1 base and J gave up 0 bases, with 11 bases separating them. In nucleotides, the CDR3 is TGCGCCAGCAGCTTGTTAGGGCGGGGCTCCTACGAGCAGTACTTC. This sequence encodes CASSLLGRGSYEQYF. Filled out from reference TRBV5-1 and TRBJ2-7, the complete variable domain reads KAGVTQTPRYLIKTRGQQVTLSCSPISGHRSVSWYQQTPGQGLQFLFEYFSETQRNKGNFPGRFSGRQFSNSRSEMNVSTLELGDSALYLCASSLLGRGSYEQYFGPGTRLTVT.

This clonotype was observed many times. The chain is built from TRBV28 and TRBJ1-2; D unresolved. The CDR3 runs 14 residues. The ends were cut back, 4 bases at V and 1 base at J, with 10 bases in the middle. The V gene's germline CDR1 is MDHEN and CDR2 SYDVKM. CDR3 DNA sequence: TGTGCCAGCAGTTCAGGTCCGGATAACTATGGCTACACCTTC. Translation gives CASSSGPDNYGYTF.

The rearrangement joins TRBV11-3 to TRBJ2-1; the D gene is possibly TRBD1 (6 bases). The length of the CDR3 is 16 residues. The ends were cut back, 1 base at V and 1 base at J, with 11 bases in the middle. CDR1 is SGHNT, CDR2 YENEEA, per germline. CDR3 nucleotides: TGTGCCAGCAGCTTAGGAGGGGGTAGTTCCTACAATGAGCAGTTCTTC. It specifies CASSLGGGSSYNEQFF.

This clonotype has a count of ten or more. The chain uses TRBV28 and TRBJ2-5; D gene uncertain. Trimming removed 5 bases at V and 3 bases at J, with 4 bases between. Per germline, CDR1 MDHEN and CDR2 SYDVKM. CDR3 length: 11 residues. The CDR3 sequence is CASSTKETQYF. For the CDR3, the DNA is TGTGCCAGCAGTACGAAAGAGACCCAGTACTTC.

The table lists this clonotype with a few counts. The chain employs TRBV24-1 and TRBJ2-1; TRBD2 aligns across 15 bases. Germline V gives CDR1 KGHDR, CDR2 SFDVKD. Unmatched junction bases numbered 6, after V lost 4 bases and J lost 9 bases. There are 16 residues in the CDR3. The CDR3 DNA is TGTGCCACCAGTGACTACGGACTAGCGGGAGGGGTTGAGCAGTTCTTC. The encoded protein is CATSDYGLAGGVEQFF.